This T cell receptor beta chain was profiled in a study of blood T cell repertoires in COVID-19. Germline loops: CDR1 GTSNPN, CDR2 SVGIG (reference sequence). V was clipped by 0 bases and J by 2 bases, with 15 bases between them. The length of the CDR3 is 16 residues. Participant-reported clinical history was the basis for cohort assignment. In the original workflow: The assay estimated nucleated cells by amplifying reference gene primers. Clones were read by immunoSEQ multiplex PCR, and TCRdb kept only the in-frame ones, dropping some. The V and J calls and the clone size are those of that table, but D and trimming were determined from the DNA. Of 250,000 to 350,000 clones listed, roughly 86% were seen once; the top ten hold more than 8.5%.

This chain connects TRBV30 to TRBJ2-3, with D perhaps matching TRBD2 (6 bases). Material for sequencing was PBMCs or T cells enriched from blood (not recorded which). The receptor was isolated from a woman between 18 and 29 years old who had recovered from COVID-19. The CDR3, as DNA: TGTGCCTGGAGTGTATTCACGGGCGGGGTCACAGATACGCAGTATTTT. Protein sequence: CAWSVFTGGVTDTQYF. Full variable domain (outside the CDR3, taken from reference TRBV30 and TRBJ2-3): SQTIHQWPATLVQPVGSPLSLECTVEGTSNPNLYWYRQAAGRGLQLLFYSVGIGQISSEVPQNLSASRPQDRQFILSSKKLLLSDSGFYLCAWSVFTGGVTDTQYFGPGTRLTVL.